This T cell receptor beta chain was identified during a study of shared clonotypes between healthy human individuals. Germline V gene data show CDR1 as MDHEN and CDR2 as SYDVKM. The CDR3 contains 15 residues. The V and J ends lost 6 bases and 2 bases, in that order; junction bases with no gene match: 8. Profiling relied on immunoSEQ multiplex PCR, and the TCRdb table lists in-frame clones only, not all of them. The sample gives some 1.4 million clones, roughly 97% of which show up once; approximately 1.1% is in the top ten. This clone has only one observation. The TCR originated in a man aged 30-40 years in good health. Sequenced input: naive CD4+ T cells sorted from blood. The subset is: CD45RA+ positively selected. The chain couples TRBV28 to TRBJ2-7, with 9 bases matching TRBD1. CDR3 sequence (DNA): TGTGCCAGCAGCTCAGGACAGGGGAGCACCTACGAGCAGTACTTC. It specifies CASSSGQGSTYEQYF.